The 29 T cell receptor beta chains below come from one sample, sequenced in a study of blood T cell repertoires in COVID-19. Clones were sequenced by immunoSEQ multiplex PCR, and TCRdb holds only the in-frame ones, with some missing. The sample has tens of thousands of clones, around three quarters seen once. Material: peripheral blood. These receptors were obtained from a man aged 60 to 69 with acute or convalescent COVID-19.

The rearrangement links TRBV20-1 to TRBJ1-2; D may be TRBD1 (5 bases). Germline V gene data show CDR1 as DFQATT and CDR2 as SNEGSKA (reference sequence). The CDR3 is 13 residues long. The V and J ends lost 3 bases and 7 bases respectively, with 15 bases between them. Here the CDR3 reads CSASDGGDRGYTF. CDR3 in DNA: TGCAGTGCTAGTGACGGGGGGGATCGTGGCTACACCTTC.

The chain uses TRBV7-9 and TRBJ1-1, with D possibly being TRBD1 (5 bases). V lost 5 bases and J lost 3, with 13 bases in between. Per the germline V gene, CDR1 is SEHNR and CDR2 is FQNEAQ (reference sequence). The CDR3 is 14 amino acids. The CDR3, as DNA: TGTGCCAGCAGCACGATGGGGGAGGACACTGAAGCTTTCTTT. Its translation: CASSTMGEDTEAFF.

V gene TRBV6-2 or TRBV6-3 combines with J gene TRBJ1-2; possibly TRBD1 for D (5 bases). Trimming pared 5 bases from V and 8 bases from J, leaving 24 bases between. Germline V gene data show CDR1 as MNHEY and CDR2 as SVGEGT. The CDR3 has 16 amino acids. In DNA, the CDR3 is TGTGCCAGCAGTGACCGTGGGCAGGGCGGTTGGAAAGGCTACACCTTC. Its protein product is CASSDRGQGGWKGYTF.

The chain carries TRBV3-1 (or the pseudogene TRBV3-2) and TRBJ2-3, with 9 bases aligning to TRBD2. J gave up 0 bases and V 4 bases, and 23 bases lay outside the gene matches. The germline CDR1 and CDR2 sequences are LGHDT and YNNKEL (reference sequence). This CDR3 comprises 22 residues. For the CDR3, the DNA is TGTGCCAGCAGCCCGACCGCTCTAAGATTAGCGGGGGCTATCCCTAGCACAGATACGCAGTATTTT. This gives the protein CASSPTALRLAGAIPSTDTQYF.

The rearrangement links TRBV5-4 to TRBJ1-1; the D is unclear. The ends were cut back, 1 base at V and 1 base at J, with 14 bases in the middle. Germline loops: CDR1 SGHNT, CDR2 YYREEE (reference sequence). CDR3 size: 16 residues. In nucleotides, the CDR3 is TGTGCCAGCAGCTTGAGATCCTCGGGAGGGAACACTGAAGCTTTCTTT. It specifies CASSLRSSGGNTEAFF.

A remark on this clone: Other nucleotide sequences in the sample specify the same CDR3. The gene calls are TRBV7-2 and TRBJ1-5; 7 bases line up with TRBD1. The CDR3 has 14 residues. J was trimmed by 3 bases and V by 4 bases; bases with no gene match: 3. Germline V CDR1 and CDR2: SGHTA, FQGNSA. The CDR3 nucleotides are TGTGCCAGCAGCTCACAGGGGATCAATCAGCCCCAGCATTTT. This sequence encodes CASSSQGINQPQHF.

This clone was recorded a few times. The chain recombines TRBV6-2 or TRBV6-3 with TRBJ1-5, with 11 bases matching TRBD1. There are 17 residues in the CDR3. Germline CDR1 is MNHEY and CDR2 is SVGEGT. Unmatched junction bases numbered 7, after V lost 4 bases and J lost 2 bases. CDR3 amino acids: CASSSGQGALGNQPQHF. For the CDR3, the DNA is TGTGCCAGCAGTTCAGGACAGGGGGCATTGGGCAATCAGCCCCAGCATTTT.

This clone was picked up a small number of times. The CDR3 nucleotides read TGTGCCAGTAGTATAGGGCCGGGGACTAACACTGAAGCTTTCTTT. It translates to CASSIGPGTNTEAFF. This sequence joins TRBV19 and TRBJ1-1, with D maybe TRBD1 (5 bases). Germline V gene sequence: CDR1 LNHDA, CDR2 SQIVND (reference sequence). Trimming pared 1 base from V and 2 bases from J, leaving 11 bases between. There are 15 residues in the CDR3.

The chain couples TRBV7-6 to TRBJ1-1, with 7 bases identical to TRBD1. Germline V lookup: CDR1 SGHVS, CDR2 FNYEAQ. The CDR3 contains 14 residues. V lost 7 bases to trimming and J lost 4 bases; unmatched junction nucleotides: 9. The CDR3 sequence: CASIQGGWGTEAFF. Here the CDR3 DNA reads TGTGCCAGCATCCAGGGGGGATGGGGCACTGAAGCTTTCTTT.

The genes are TRBV27 and TRBJ1-1, with D possibly TRBD1 on 6 matching bases. Germline CDR1 MNHEY, CDR2 SMNVEV (reference sequence). This CDR3 is built from 17 residues. Trimming pared 7 bases from V and 3 bases from J, leaving 24 bases between. CDR3 sequence: CASTKTGPYGIDTEAFF. As DNA, the CDR3 is TGTGCCAGCACCAAGACAGGCCCCTATGGAATAGACACTGAAGCTTTCTTT.

The chain joins TRBV7-8 to TRBJ2-7, with D possibly matching TRBD1 (5 bases). Germline assignment: CDR1 SGHVS and CDR2 FQNEAQ. The CDR3 runs 14 residues. Trimming took off 5 bases at V and 1 base at J, with 12 bases between the two ends. This CDR3 reads CASSIVDTSYEQYF. The CDR3 DNA follows: TGTGCCAGCAGCATAGTGGACACTTCCTACGAGCAGTACTTC.

The V call is TRBV6-5, the J call TRBJ2-5, with 9 bases aligning to TRBD1. The CDR3 covers 13 residues. Germline V CDR1 and CDR2: MNHEY, SVGAGI. Trimming at V came to 11 bases and at J to 2 bases, leaving 6 bases not matched to a gene. The CDR3 DNA sequence: TGTGCCGGACAGGACAGGGGACAAGAGACCCAGTACTTC. Translation: CAGQDRGQETQYF.

About this clone itself: Other nucleotide sequences in the sample specify the same CDR3. The chain recombines TRBV4-3 with TRBJ1-3; D is undetermined. CDR3 size: 15 residues. CDR1 and CDR2 from the germline V gene are LGHNA and YSLEER. Trimming took 0 bases from V and 4 from J, leaving 10 bases between them. CDR3 region: CASSQEPSTGNTIYF. In nucleotides, the CDR3 is TGCGCCAGCAGCCAAGAGCCCAGTACCGGAAACACCATATATTTT.

V gene TRBV12-5 combines with J gene TRBJ1-2, with 7 bases identical to TRBD1. V dropped 1 base and J dropped 4; count of bases not matched to a gene: 3. The V gene's germline CDR1 is LGHNT and CDR2 FRNRAP. This CDR3 has 14 amino acids. The CDR3: CASGLASGGYGYTF. CDR3 coding DNA: TGTGCTAGTGGTTTGGCCTCAGGGGGCTATGGCTACACCTTC.

This chain connects TRBV11-2 to TRBJ2-3; 8 bases line up with TRBD1. Trimming at V came to 3 bases and at J to 1 base, leaving 0 bases not matched to a gene. This CDR3 region has 14 residues. The V gene's germline CDR1 is SGHAT and CDR2 FQNNGV. CDR3 nucleotide sequence: TGTGCCAGCAGCTTGGACAGGGGCACAGATACGCAGTATTTT. This encodes CASSLDRGTDTQYF.

This sequence joins TRBV19 and TRBJ2-2; TRBD2 agrees at 10 bases. Germline V gene lookup returns CDR1 LNHDA and CDR2 SQIVND (reference sequence). The V and J ends lost 4 bases and 5 bases, in that order; junction bases with no gene match: 4. The CDR3 loop spans 15 amino acids. This CDR3 is CASSSSGGSTGELFF. CDR3 coding DNA: TGTGCCAGTAGTAGTAGCGGGGGGAGTACCGGGGAGCTGTTTTTT.

The chain has TRBV27 and TRBJ2-4, with 7 bases fitting TRBD1. With 0 bases clipped from V and 9 bases from J, the junction kept 8 bases outside the gene matches. The germline V gene encodes CDR1 MNHEY and CDR2 SMNVEV (reference sequence). The CDR3 has 15 residues. CDR3 protein: CASSLSGQFNFIQYF. In DNA form, the CDR3 reads TGTGCCAGCAGTTTATCGGGACAGTTTAATTTCATTCAGTACTTC.

This chain uses TRBV12-3 or TRBV12-4 with TRBJ1-1, with D unresolved. Deletions cut 3 bases from V and 11 bases from J, with 16 bases between. The CDR3 spans 13 residues. The CDR3 loop reads CASSFPASRRAFF. CDR3 nucleotide sequence: TGTGCCAGCAGTTTTCCCGCGAGTCGGAGGGCTTTCTTT.

The chain uses TRBV5-4 and TRBJ1-3; D perhaps matches TRBD1 (6 bases). The germline CDR1 and CDR2 sequences are SGHNT and YYREEE (reference sequence). V gave up 5 bases and J gave up 4 bases, with 10 bases separating them. The CDR3 is made up of 13 amino acids. CDR3 amino acids: CASRPDRGNTIYF. For the CDR3, the DNA is TGTGCCAGCAGACCCGACAGGGGAAACACCATATATTTT.

The V gene is TRBV15, the J gene TRBJ1-2; 10 bases align to TRBD1. The CDR3 extends over 14 amino acids. The V gene's germline CDR1 is LNHNV and CDR2 YYDKDF (reference sequence). V lost 6 bases, J lost 4 bases, and 5 bases stayed unmatched. CDR3: CATSRDRGLYGYTF. For the CDR3, the DNA is TGTGCCACCAGTAGGGACAGGGGACTCTATGGCTACACCTTC.

The V gene is TRBV6-2 or TRBV6-3, the J gene TRBJ1-1, with a weak D call TRBD1 (5 bases). Trimming shortened V by 0 bases and J by 1 base, and 9 bases separated the two germline ends. The length of the CDR3 is 15 residues. Germline CDR1 is MNHEY and CDR2 is SVGEGT. CDR3 DNA sequence: TGTGCCAGCAGTTACTCCTCCCAGGGGAACACTGAAGCTTTCTTT. The encoded protein is CASSYSSQGNTEAFF.

The CDR3: CASSARQGAMTEAFF. The CDR3 DNA is TGTGCCAGTAGTGCAAGACAGGGGGCTATGACTGAAGCTTTCTTT. The chain uses TRBV19 and TRBJ1-1; 10 bases align to TRBD1. Germline V CDR1 and CDR2: LNHDA, SQIVND (reference sequence). V shed 5 bases and J 5 bases; nucleotides not matched to a gene: 8. This CDR3 has 15 amino acids. The full variable domain, its missing parts supplied by reference TRBV19 and TRBJ1-1, is DGGITQSPKYLFRKEGQNVTLSCEQNLNHDAMYWYRQDPGQGLRLIYYSQIVNDFQKGDIAEGYSVSREKKESFPLTVTSAQKNPTAFYLCASSARQGAMTEAFFGQGTRLTVV.

The rearrangement uses TRBV27 and TRBJ1-5; TRBD1 is a possible D gene (5 bases). The CDR3 sequence is 13 residues long. The germline V and J ends were trimmed by 6 bases and 3 bases, with 9 bases remaining between them. Germline CDR1 and CDR2: MNHEY and SMNVEV (reference sequence). The CDR3 protein is CASSPGYNQPQHF. CDR3 DNA: TGTGCCAGCAGCCCAGGGTACAATCAGCCCCAGCATTTT.

V gene TRBV2 combines with J gene TRBJ1-2; D is unresolved. V shed 6 bases and J shed 3 bases, with 17 bases lying between them. Germline V gene sequence: CDR1 SNHLY, CDR2 FYNNEI. The CDR3 is 15 residues long. CDR3 residues: CASRERSDADYGYTF. In DNA form, the CDR3 reads TGTGCCAGCAGGGAAAGGAGTGATGCGGACTATGGCTACACCTTC.

V usage is TRBV7-2 and J usage is TRBJ2-5, with D perhaps matching TRBD2 (5 bases). In germline, CDR1 is SGHTA, CDR2 FQGNSA. CDR3 length equals 14 residues. The V and J ends lost 3 bases and 4 bases respectively, with 12 bases between them. The CDR3 reads CASSFREVRETQYF. The CDR3 coding sequence is TGTGCCAGCAGCTTCCGGGAAGTAAGAGAGACCCAGTACTTC. The full variable domain, completed using reference TRBV7-2 and TRBJ2-5, is GAGVSQSPSNKVTEKGKDVELRCDPISGHTALYWYRQSLGQGLEFLIYFQGNSAPDKSGLPSDRFSAERTGGSVSTLTIQRTQQEDSAVYLCASSFREVRETQYFGPGTRLLVL.

This chain uses TRBV3-1 (or the pseudogene TRBV3-2) with TRBJ1-2; 7 nucleotides agree with TRBD1. The CDR3 is 15 amino acids. Losses at the gene ends were 2 bases for V and 8 bases for J; bases not matched to a gene: 11. The germline V gene encodes CDR1 LGHDT and CDR2 YNNKEL (reference sequence). In DNA, the CDR3 is TGTGCCAGCAGCCAACACGATCGGACAGGAACAGGCTACACCTTC. It is translated as CASSQHDRTGTGYTF.

The CDR3 sequence: CASSTRASGGHPTGELFF. The CDR3 DNA sequence: TGTGCCAGTAGTACCCGGGCTAGCGGGGGGCATCCCACCGGGGAGCTGTTTTTT. The V call is TRBV19, the J call TRBJ2-2; 11 bases agree with TRBD2. The germline CDR1 and CDR2 sequences are LNHDA and SQIVND (reference sequence). The CDR3 spans 18 residues. Trimming cost V 4 bases and J 4 bases; bases outside gene matches: 11.

The chain carries TRBV9 and TRBJ2-2; D is possibly TRBD2 (6 bases). The CDR3 covers 15 residues. Germline V gene sequence: CDR1 SGDLS, CDR2 YYNGEE. V was pared by 3 bases and J by 5 bases, with 14 bases between. CDR3 amino acids: CASSAAGRGTGELFF. In nucleotides, the CDR3 is TGTGCCAGCAGCGCGGCGGGACGCGGGACCGGGGAGCTGTTTTTT.

Worth noting for this clone: Mismatch with germline at one junction end may stem from a read error. This CDR3 is CASSQQSYTEAFF. The CDR3 DNA sequence: TGTGCTAGCAGCCAACAGTCCTACACTGAAGCTTTCTTT. J is TRBJ1-1 and V is TRBV14; no clear D gene. This CDR3 spans 13 amino acids. The germline CDR1 and CDR2 sequences are SGHDN and FVKESK.